Presented here are 20 T cell receptor beta chains from one specimen sequenced in a study of shared clonotypes between healthy human individuals. Assay used: immunoSEQ multiplex PCR; TCRdb lists only in-frame clones, some missing. Of millions of clones listed, around 96% were seen once; the top ten hold about 1.1%. Terminally differentiated effector memory CD45RA+ cells were left out of the naive CD8 fraction, which was CD45RO-negative and positively selected for CCR7. The specimen was naive CD8+ T cells sorted from blood. The receptors shown here come from a man between 18 and 35 years old in good health.

This clone was recorded once. The rearrangement links TRBV5-6 to TRBJ1-2, with D uncertain. CDR3 length: 13 amino acids. CDR1 SGHDT and CDR2 YYEEEE come from the germline V gene. Trimming took 0 bases from V and 8 from J, leaving 11 bases between them. The CDR3 spells CASSLERVNGYTF. The CDR3 bases are TGTGCCAGCAGCTTGGAAAGGGTTAACGGCTACACCTTC.

With regard to this clone: At the DNA level, this CDR3 is encoded by other sequences in the same sample as well. The rearrangement links TRBV7-3 to TRBJ2-3; possibly TRBD2 for D (6 bases). Trimming stripped 5 bases from V and 1 base from J, with 10 bases between. The CDR3 totals 14 residues. The V gene's germline CDR1 is SGHTA and CDR2 FQGTGA. CDR3 nucleotides: TGTGCCAGCAGCCGGACGGGAGGCACAGATACGCAGTATTTT. Protein product: CASSRTGGTDTQYF.

This chain connects TRBV7-2 to TRBJ2-6; D tentatively reads TRBD1 or TRBD2 (5 bases each). CDR3 length: 13 amino acids. Trimming stripped 10 bases from V and 6 bases from J, with 13 bases between. Germline V gene data show CDR1 as SGHTA and CDR2 as FQGNSA. In nucleotides, the CDR3 is TGTGCCATTGACAGAGGGCAGGCCAACGTCCTGACTTTC. Protein product: CAIDRGQANVLTF.

This clone was recorded once. The chain couples TRBV7-9 to TRBJ2-7; 12 bases are a match to TRBD1. J gave up 7 bases and V 5 bases, and 9 bases lay outside the gene matches. This CDR3 has 15 residues. Germline values: CDR1 SEHNR, CDR2 FQNEAQ (reference sequence). The CDR3 sequence: CASSPGQGARVEQYF. Here the CDR3 DNA reads TGTGCCAGCAGCCCGGGACAGGGGGCGCGAGTTGAGCAGTACTTC.

A single count supports this clone. The J gene is TRBJ1-4, the V gene TRBV29-1, with 10 bases identical to TRBD1. The CDR3 length is 14 residues. Unmatched junction bases numbered 8, after V lost 7 bases and J lost 6 bases. Per germline, CDR1 SQVTM and CDR2 ANQGSEA. CDR3 amino acids: CSAVPGTGDEKLFF. For the CDR3, the DNA is TGCAGCGCCGTTCCCGGGACAGGGGATGAAAAACTGTTTTTT.

The chain is built from TRBV28 and TRBJ1-2, with D possibly matching TRBD1 (6 bases). This CDR3 has 13 residues. Germline CDR1 is MDHEN and CDR2 is SYDVKM. V dropped 5 bases and J dropped 2 bases, with 9 bases sitting between them. This CDR3 is CASSQDRNYGYTF. In DNA form, the CDR3 reads TGTGCCAGCAGTCAAGACAGGAACTATGGCTACACCTTC.

The V call is TRBV6-5, the J call TRBJ2-7, with D possibly TRBD1 on 5 matching bases. V dropped 2 bases and J dropped 6 bases, with 11 bases sitting between them. This CDR3 has 13 amino acids. Per germline, CDR1 MNHEY and CDR2 SVGAGI. CDR3 sequence: CASSYGVGLEQYF. The CDR3 coding sequence is TGTGCCAGCAGTTACGGGGTGGGGCTCGAGCAGTACTTC.

Concerning this clone itself: Different DNA sequences within this sample yield the same CDR3. The CDR3 spells CASSQDRAGGDNEQFF. In DNA form, the CDR3 reads TGCGCCAGCAGCCAAGATAGAGCGGGGGGAGACAATGAGCAGTTCTTC. The J gene is TRBJ2-1, the V gene TRBV4-3; 9 nucleotides line up with TRBD2. Germline V gene lookup returns CDR1 LGHNA and CDR2 YSLEER. Trimming removed 0 bases from V and 5 bases from J; junction bases left unmatched: 5. The CDR3 loop spans 16 amino acids.

The gene calls are TRBV27 and TRBJ1-5; D possibly corresponds to TRBD1 (5 bases). CDR1 MNHEY and CDR2 SMNVEV come from the germline V gene (reference sequence). CDR3 size: 12 residues. V gave up 5 bases and J gave up 9 bases, with 11 bases separating them. The CDR3 bases are TGTGCCAGCAGTAGGCCGGGGGGGCCCCAGCATTTT. As protein: CASSRPGGPQHF.

The J gene is TRBJ1-2, the V gene TRBV4-1; D not certain. Germline V gene sequence: CDR1 MGHRA, CDR2 YSYEKL. V lost 0 bases to trimming and J lost 7 bases, with 15 bases between them. CDR3 size: 15 residues. For the CDR3, the DNA is TGCGCCAGCAGCCAAGATCTCATGGCAGAGGGTGGCTACACCTTC. Protein: CASSQDLMAEGGYTF.

On this clone itself: This specimen includes other DNA sequences encoding the same CDR3. V is TRBV11-2 and J is TRBJ2-5; D not resolved. Germline loops: CDR1 SGHAT, CDR2 FQNNGV. The CDR3 length is 12 residues. V shed 5 bases and J shed 5 bases, with 9 bases lying between them. This CDR3 reads CASSPDRETQYF. The CDR3 DNA reads as TGTGCCAGCAGCCCAGATCGGGAGACCCAGTACTTC.

The chain has TRBV13 and TRBJ2-5; 9 bases map to TRBD2. V lost 5 bases, J lost 5 bases, and 9 bases stayed unmatched. In germline, CDR1 is PRHDT, CDR2 FYEKMQ (reference sequence). This CDR3 is built from 15 residues. For the CDR3, the DNA is TGTGCCAGCAGCGGCAATTTAGCGGGAGCTGAGACCCAGTACTTC. It is translated as CASSGNLAGAETQYF.

This chain uses TRBV2 with TRBJ2-3; D gene ambiguous. This CDR3 has 12 amino acids. Germline CDR1 SNHLY, CDR2 FYNNEI. The V gene lost 7 bases and the J gene lost 12 bases, with 17 bases spanning the gap. The CDR3 spells CASTTSPPLQYF. DNA of the CDR3: TGTGCCAGCACAACAAGTCCCCCCCTACAGTATTTT.

Regarding this clone: Other DNA sequences in this specimen translate into the identical CDR3. The rearrangement links TRBV5-1 to TRBJ2-5; 8 positions agree with TRBD1. Germline trimming cut 4 bases from V and 5 bases from J; bases unmatched to any gene: 7. Germline V CDR1 and CDR2: SGHRS, YFSETQ. This CDR3 contains 14 residues. The DNA for the CDR3 is TGCGCCAGCAGCCCAGGACAGGGCCGGGAGACCCAGTACTTC. Translation gives CASSPGQGRETQYF.

This chain uses TRBV5-6 with TRBJ2-6; D may be TRBD1 (6 bases). Between the trimmed V and J ends, which lost 1 base and 2 bases, there was a span of 16 bases. CDR3 length: 18 amino acids. The germline V gene has CDR1 SGHDT and CDR2 YYEEEE. The CDR3 DNA reads TGTGCCAGCAGCTTGTTCCCTCAGGGGATCGCTGGGGCCAACGTCCTGACTTTC. Encoded protein: CASSLFPQGIAGANVLTF.

This chain connects TRBV4-1 to TRBJ1-4; 7 bases align to TRBD1. The germline V gene has CDR1 MGHRA and CDR2 YSYEKL. The CDR3 consists of 15 residues. The trim removed 1 base at V and 4 bases at J, leaving 3 bases unmatched. The chain's CDR3 is CASSQGQGGNEKLFF. CDR3 nucleotides: TGCGCCAGCAGCCAAGGACAGGGCGGTAATGAAAAACTGTTTTTT.

The V and J genes are TRBV27 and TRBJ1-2; perhaps TRBD1 as D (5 bases). V dropped 11 bases and J dropped 0 bases, with 16 bases sitting between them. The CDR3 has 14 residues. The V gene's germline CDR1 is MNHEY and CDR2 SMNVEV (reference sequence). The CDR3 region is CAAGERTANYGYTF. The CDR3 DNA reads TGTGCCGCGGGGGAAAGAACAGCTAACTATGGCTACACCTTC.

The chain carries TRBV7-9 and TRBJ2-1; tentatively, D is TRBD2 (6 bases). CDR3 length: 12 amino acids. V dropped 4 bases and J dropped 7 bases, with 8 bases sitting between them. Germline-derived CDR1 and CDR2 are SEHNR and FQNEAQ (reference sequence). CDR3 sequence: CASSSGRNEQFF. CDR3 sequence (DNA): TGTGCCAGCAGCTCAGGGAGGAATGAGCAGTTCTTC.

CDR3 region: CASSPLSTDTQYF. The CDR3 nucleotides are TGTGCCAGCAGCCCCCTAAGCACAGATACGCAGTATTTT. The rearrangement joins TRBV7-9 to TRBJ2-3; no definite D call. Deletions cut 5 bases from V and 0 bases from J, with 6 bases between. Germline loops: CDR1 SEHNR, CDR2 FQNEAQ (reference sequence). The CDR3 sequence is 13 residues long.

The rearrangement uses TRBV19 and TRBJ2-7, with D perhaps TRBD1 (5 bases). The ends were cut back, 3 bases at V and 5 bases at J, with 11 bases in the middle. In germline, CDR1 is LNHDA, CDR2 SQIVND (reference sequence). The CDR3 length is 13 residues. CDR3 sequence reads: CASSIFPGHEQYF. The CDR3 DNA reads as TGTGCCAGTAGTATCTTCCCAGGGCACGAGCAGTACTTC.